This is a list of T cell receptor beta chains from one sample in a study of monozygotic twins with inflammatory bowel disease. After re-calling the 5' RACE reads, TCRdb lists one entry per CDR3 protein, DNA absent. The sample table sets out 300,000 to 400,000 distinct CDR3 sequences. The sequencing sample was made of blood. The source is a human donor with ulcerative colitis or Crohn's disease, or a healthy co-twin of an affected twin (not recorded which). Both conserved end residues are part of each CDR3.

j_gene | v_gene | CDR3aa
TRBJ2-7 | TRBV5-1 | CASSAGTSGYEQYF
TRBJ1-5 | TRBV12-3/TRBV12-4 | CASSSVPQGKPQHF
TRBJ2-7 | TRBV28 | CASSAAYSYEQYF
TRBJ2-5 | TRBV5-1 | CASSFGTSGSLETQYF
TRBJ2-1 | TRBV29-1 | CSGAGTRPNEQFF
TRBJ1-1 | TRBV12-3/TRBV12-4 | CASSEHRGTEAFF
TRBJ2-5 | TRBV5-4 | CASSLSGETQYF
TRBJ2-1 | TRBV3-1 | CASSQAKIGAGTNNEQFF
TRBJ2-7 | TRBV20-1 | CSARATGSYEQYF
TRBJ1-4 | TRBV2 | CASSGRQLRTNEKLFF
TRBJ2-1 | TRBV29-1 | CSATTNERGGNEQFF
TRBJ2-3 | TRBV5-1 | CASSFTWTAGGADTQYF
TRBJ2-3 | TRBV20-1 | CSARGARVQGDTQYF
TRBJ2-1 | TRBV30 | CAWSVRSGLARNEQFF
TRBJ2-6 | TRBV29-1 | CSVDAGQLSGANVLTF
TRBJ2-4 | TRBV4-2 | CASSRAVDSSAKNIQYF